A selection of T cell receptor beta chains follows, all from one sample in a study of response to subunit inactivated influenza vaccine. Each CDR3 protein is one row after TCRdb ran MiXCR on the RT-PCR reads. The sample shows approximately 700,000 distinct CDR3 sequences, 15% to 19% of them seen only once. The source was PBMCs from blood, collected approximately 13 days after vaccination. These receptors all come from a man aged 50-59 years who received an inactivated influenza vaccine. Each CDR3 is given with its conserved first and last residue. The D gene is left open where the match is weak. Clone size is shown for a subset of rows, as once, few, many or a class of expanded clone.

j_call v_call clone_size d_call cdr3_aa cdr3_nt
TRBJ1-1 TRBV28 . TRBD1 CASGTGLNTEAFF TGTGCCAGCGGGACAGGGTTGAACACTGAAGCTTTCTTT
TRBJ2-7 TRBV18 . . CASSPLRQVPQGEQYF TGTGCCAGCTCACCACTTCGACAGGTTCCTCAAGGGGAGCAGTACTTC
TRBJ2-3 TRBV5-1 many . CASSLAGKVTDTQYF TGCGCCAGCAGCTTGGCAGGGAAAGTCACAGATACGCAGTATTTT
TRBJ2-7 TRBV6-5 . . CASSYSWEISYEQYF TGTGCCAGCAGTTACTCGTGGGAAATCTCCTACGAGCAGTACTTC
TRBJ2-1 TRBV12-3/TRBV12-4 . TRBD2 CASSFGRGEYNEQFF TGTGCCAGCAGTTTCGGGCGGGGGGAATACAATGAGCAGTTCTTC
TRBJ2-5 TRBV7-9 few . CASSPRRRGETQYF TGTGCCAGCAGCCCACGGAGGCGGGGAGAGACCCAGTACTTC
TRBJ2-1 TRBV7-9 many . CASSLAGKYNEQFF TGTGCCAGCAGCTTAGCTGGCAAGTACAATGAGCAGTTCTTC
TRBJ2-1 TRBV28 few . CASSRANRGGKNEQFF TGTGCCAGCAGTCGAGCCAACAGGGGGGGGAAGAATGAGCAGTTCTTC
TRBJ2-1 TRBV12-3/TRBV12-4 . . CASSRLQGSYNEQFF TGTGCCAGCAGTAGATTGCAGGGTTCCTACAATGAGCAGTTCTTC
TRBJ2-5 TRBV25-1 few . CASSDWGRAETQYF TGTGCCAGCAGTGACTGGGGCAGGGCGGAGACCCAGTACTTC
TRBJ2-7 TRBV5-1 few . CASSAGRANEQYF TGCGCCAGCAGCGCGGGGCGAGCTAACGAGCAGTACTTC
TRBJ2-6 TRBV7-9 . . CASSLSWTGANVLTF TGTGCCAGCAGCTTAAGCTGGACTGGGGCCAACGTCCTGACTTTC
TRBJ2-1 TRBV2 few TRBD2 CASRGASGNNEQFF TGTGCCAGCAGGGGGGCTAGCGGGAACAATGAGCAGTTCTTC
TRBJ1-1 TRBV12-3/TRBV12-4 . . CASRPTGTWNTEAFF TGTGCCAGCAGGCCTACCGGGACATGGAACACTGAAGCTTTCTTT
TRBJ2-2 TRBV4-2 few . CASSFQTGIRNTGELFF TGTGCCAGCAGCTTCCAGACGGGGATCAGGAACACCGGGGAGCTGTTTTTT
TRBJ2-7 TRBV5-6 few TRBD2 CASSLALAGGASEQYF TGTGCCAGCAGCTTGGCCCTAGCGGGAGGTGCTAGCGAGCAGTACTTC
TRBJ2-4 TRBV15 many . CATSLTAGSSNIQYF TGTGCCACCAGCCTTACGGCAGGGTCGTCGAACATTCAGTACTTC
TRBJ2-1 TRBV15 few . CATSSQPYNEQFF TGTGCCACCAGCTCACAGCCCTACAATGAGCAGTTCTTC
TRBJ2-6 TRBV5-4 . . CASSLEGRHLSGANVLTF TGTGCCAGCAGCTTGGAAGGCCGCCACTTATCTGGGGCCAACGTCCTGACTTTC
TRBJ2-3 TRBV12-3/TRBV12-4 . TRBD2 CASRPRSRDYYTDTQYF TGTGCCAGCAGACCAAGATCCCGGGACTATTACACAGATACGCAGTATTTT
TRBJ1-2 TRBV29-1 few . CSVEGAGRAYGYTF TGCAGCGTTGAAGGGGCAGGCAGGGCCTATGGCTACACCTTC
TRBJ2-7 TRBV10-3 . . CAISESHEQYF TGTGCCATCAGTGAGTCCCACGAGCAGTACTTC
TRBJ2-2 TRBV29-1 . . CSVAGRGPGELFF TGCAGCGTTGCAGGCCGGGGCCCCGGGGAGCTGTTTTTT
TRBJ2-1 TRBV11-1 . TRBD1 CASSLARGLIGQGSYNEQFF TGTGCCAGCAGCTTAGCACGGGGGTTGATCGGACAGGGCTCCTACAATGAGCAGTTCTTC
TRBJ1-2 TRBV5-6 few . CASSLHQGGYGYTF TGTGCCAGCAGCTTGCACCAGGGTGGCTATGGCTACACCTTC
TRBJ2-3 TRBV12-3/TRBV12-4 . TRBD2 CASRPSGGPSTDTQYF TGTGCCAGCAGACCATCGGGGGGGCCTAGCACAGATACGCAGTATTTT
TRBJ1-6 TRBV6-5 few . CASSYGSPGVSYNSPLHF TGTGCCAGCAGTTACGGGTCGCCAGGGGTCTCCTATAATTCACCCCTCCACTTT
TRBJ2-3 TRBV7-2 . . CASNQGSTDTQYF TGTGCCAGCAACCAAGGGAGCACAGATACGCAGTATTTT
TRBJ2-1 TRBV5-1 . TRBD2 CASSLLAGGPMNEQFF TGCGCCAGCAGCTTGCTAGCGGGAGGGCCGATGAATGAGCAGTTCTTC
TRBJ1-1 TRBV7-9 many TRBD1 CASSLDLGQQAFF TGTGCCAGCAGCTTAGATCTGGGACAGCAAGCTTTCTTT
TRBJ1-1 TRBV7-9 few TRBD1 CASSGQVLAFF TGTGCCAGCAGCGGACAGGTCCTGGCTTTCTTT
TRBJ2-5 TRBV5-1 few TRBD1 CASSHQGAYQETQYF TGCGCCAGCAGCCACCAGGGGGCTTACCAAGAGACCCAGTACTTC